This TCR beta chain was retrieved from a study of beta chain features in type 1 diabetes. Germline CDR1 is LNHNV and CDR2 is YYDKDF (reference sequence). V was shortened by 0 bases and J by 3 bases, with 9 bases between the two germline ends. The CDR3 is made up of 14 amino acids. Stem cell-like memory, regulatory, central memory and naive CD4+ cells were sorted via CD45RO/CCR7/CD25/CD127/CD95/CD27. Expressed TCRB transcripts were sequenced, since all the RNA that had been isolated was reverse transcribed. Here immunoSEQ multiplex PCR was the method, and the copy in TCRdb shows in-frame clones only, minus some. Of a few hundred thousand clones in the sample, approximately 11% were seen once.

The chain joins TRBV15 to TRBJ2-7, with D tentatively TRBD2 (5 bases). Source material: central memory CD4+ T cells from blood. The sequence derives from a man younger than 35 in good health. In nucleotides, the CDR3 is TGTGCCACCAGCAGAGATGCCGGGGTCTACGAGCAGTACTTC. It yields the protein CATSRDAGVYEQYF.